These 7 T cell receptor beta chains share one sample of origin, sequenced in a study of cytomegalovirus exposure and HLA in healthy donors (dated by TCRdb to 2016 to 2017). Library preparation was by the immunoSEQ multiplex PCR assay. For the multiplex PCR, a mixture combining 60 forward primers for TCR Vbeta segments and 13 reverse primers for TCR Jbeta segments was used. Here the immuneACCESS table is served through TCRdb, limited to in-frame sequences with V and J called. Missing clones are a known gap in these copies; in checked studies unresolved V genes cover under half, and the rest lacks a known reason. The sample table holds over 250,000 clones, of which 80% to 90% were seen once. Clones ranked in the top ten supply 3.5% to 4.5% of the sample. The sequenced sample consisted of PBMCs. Receptors originate from a man between 40 and 49 years old in good health and CMV-seropositive.

This clone was picked up a small number of times. The chain uses TRBV7-9 and TRBJ2-5; 10 nucleotides line up with TRBD2. The V segment lost 1 base and the J segment 4 bases; nucleotides outside the gene matches: 9. Germline values: CDR1 SEHNR, CDR2 FQNEAQ (reference sequence). The CDR3 extends over 17 amino acids. DNA for the CDR3: TGTGCCAGCAGCTTAGGAGGAGCTAGCGGGAGTGGAGAGACCCAGTACTTC. Translating it yields CASSLGGASGSGETQYF.

The gene calls are TRBV9 and TRBJ2-5, with D tentatively TRBD2 (6 bases). Germline assignment: CDR1 SGDLS and CDR2 YYNGEE. This CDR3 has 16 amino acids. With 2 bases removed from V and 2 bases from J, the gap between germline ends came to 16 bases. CDR3 bases: TGTGCCAGCAGCGTGCGGGGAACAAACCCTCAAGAGACCCAGTACTTC. It translates to CASSVRGTNPQETQYF.

The genes are TRBV5-5 and TRBJ1-2; TRBD1 agrees at 9 bases. V gave up 4 bases and J gave up 5 bases; unmatched junction bases: 12. CDR1 is SGHKS and CDR2 is YYEKEE in the germline V gene (reference sequence). This CDR3 spans 16 amino acids. The CDR3 spells CASSPEGTGRNYGYTF. In DNA, the CDR3 is TGTGCCAGCAGCCCTGAGGGGACAGGGAGGAATTATGGCTACACCTTC.

This clone was detected a few times. The chain links TRBV4-3 to TRBJ1-5; 7 positions agree with TRBD1. The CDR3 sequence is 15 residues long. Germline V gene lookup returns CDR1 LGHNA and CDR2 YSLEER. V lost 5 bases to trimming and J lost 4 bases; unmatched junction nucleotides: 8. The chain's CDR3 is CASSKNEGANQPQHF. The CDR3 DNA follows: TGCGCCAGCAGCAAAAATGAGGGGGCAAATCAGCCCCAGCATTTT.

The CDR3 coding sequence is TGCAGCGTCCCTAAGGGAGTTCACTCCTACGAGCAGTACTTC. Protein sequence: CSVPKGVHSYEQYF. J is TRBJ2-7 and V is TRBV29-1, with D perhaps matching TRBD2 (5 bases). Germline V gene sequence: CDR1 SQVTM, CDR2 ANQGSEA. The germline V and J ends were trimmed by 6 bases and 0 bases, with 15 bases remaining between them. This CDR3 contains 14 residues.

This rearrangement joins TRBV5-4 to TRBJ2-3; 10 bases line up with TRBD1. CDR1 and CDR2 (germline): SGHNT, YYREEE (reference sequence). The CDR3 totals 17 residues. Germline trimming cut 0 bases from V and 4 bases from J; bases unmatched to any gene: 8. The CDR3 here is CASSLGGGQGSADTQYF. CDR3 DNA sequence: TGTGCCAGCAGCTTGGGGGGGGGACAGGGGTCCGCAGATACGCAGTATTTT.

This clone was found once. This CDR3 reads CASGEGQGLTDTQYF. CDR3 DNA: TGTGCCAGTGGTGAAGGGCAGGGGTTGACAGATACGCAGTATTTT. The V and J genes are TRBV19 and TRBJ2-3; a weak D match, TRBD1 (6 bases). The V gene lost 8 bases and the J gene lost 3 bases, with 18 bases spanning the gap. The CDR3 totals 15 residues. Germline V gives CDR1 LNHDA, CDR2 SQIVND (reference sequence).